Detailed here is one T cell receptor (beta chain). Using immunoSEQ multiplex PCR, the repertoire was profiled, and TCRdb retains in-frame clones only, with some absent. Among 70,000 to 90,000 clones listed, 93% were seen once. The data belong to a study of brain T cells in children with intractable seizures. Only cases whose brain tissue showed the highest T cell transcript signatures were sequenced. The clonotype originates from a boy under two years old with tuberous sclerosis and intractable seizures. Sequenced here: peripheral blood, sampled at surgery.

The CDR3 loop is CASSKGLVGSTDTQYF. As DNA, the CDR3 is TGTGCCAGCAGCAAAGGACTAGTCGGGAGCACAGATACGCAGTATTTT. The J gene is TRBJ2-3, the V gene TRBV11-3; 7 bases agree with TRBD2. The CDR3 is made up of 16 amino acids. Losses at the gene ends were 5 bases for V and 0 bases for J; bases not matched to a gene: 8. Per germline, CDR1 SGHNT and CDR2 YENEEA.